The 17 T cell receptor beta chains below come from one sample, sequenced in a study of cytomegalovirus exposure and HLA in healthy donors. 13 Jbeta primers and 60 Vbeta primers were used for the PCR. Sequencing used immunoSEQ multiplex PCR; TCRdb keeps in-frame clones, though not all of them. The top ten clones hold more than 0.95% of a sample with around 190,000 clones, 84% of them seen once. The sequenced sample was PBMCs. Receptors originate from a girl aged 2-10 years in good health and CMV-seropositive.

The J gene is TRBJ2-1, the V gene TRBV30; TRBD1 aligns across 8 bases. Per the germline V gene, CDR1 is GTSNPN and CDR2 is SVGIG (reference sequence). The CDR3 runs to 14 residues. Trimming cost V 3 bases and J 7 bases; bases outside gene matches: 8. The CDR3 DNA follows: TGTGCCTGGAGGCAGGGGGCGCTAAGAAATGAGCAGTTCTTC. Its translation: CAWRQGALRNEQFF.

This clone was detected only a few times. The gene calls are TRBV5-5 and TRBJ1-1, with 8 positions matching TRBD1. V lost 4 bases, J lost 0 bases, and 5 bases stayed unmatched. This CDR3 region has 15 residues. The V gene's germline CDR1 is SGHKS and CDR2 YYEKEE (reference sequence). The chain's CDR3 is CASSPWDRLNTEAFF. The CDR3 nucleotides read TGTGCCAGCAGCCCGTGGGACAGGTTGAACACTGAAGCTTTCTTT.

This clone was recorded a few times. Other DNA sequences in the sample encode the same CDR3. The chain has TRBV2 and TRBJ1-1; D might be TRBD1 (5 bases). The V end lost 2 bases, the J end lost 4 bases, and 8 bases lay between the germline ends. Germline V CDR1 and CDR2: SNHLY, FYNNEI. This CDR3 region has 13 residues. CDR3 amino acids: CASSELGGTEAFF. The CDR3 DNA is TGTGCCAGCAGTGAACTCGGGGGCACTGAAGCTTTCTTT.

The chain joins TRBV6-5 to TRBJ1-2; 9 bases fit TRBD1. CDR3 size: 13 residues. CDR1 is MNHEY and CDR2 is SVGAGI in the germline V gene. V shed 5 bases and J 4 bases; nucleotides not matched to a gene: 2. CDR3 DNA sequence: TGTGCCAGCAGTCGGACAGGGGTCTATGGCTACACCTTC. As protein: CASSRTGVYGYTF.

This rearrangement joins TRBV6-4 to TRBJ1-1; D call uncertain. V dropped 5 bases and J dropped 3 bases, with 10 bases sitting between them. Germline lookup yields CDR1 MRHNA and CDR2 SNTAGT. The CDR3 is 13 residues long. This chain's CDR3 is CASSPEVDTEAFF. The CDR3 DNA follows: TGTGCCAGCAGTCCGGAGGTCGACACTGAAGCTTTCTTT.

The chain is built from TRBV19 and TRBJ1-6; possibly TRBD1 for D (5 bases). The CDR3 totals 14 residues. The V and J ends lost 6 bases and 7 bases respectively, with 13 bases between them. CDR1 is LNHDA and CDR2 is SQIVND in the germline V gene (reference sequence). The CDR3 loop is CASSPREGNSPLHF. The CDR3 region has the DNA TGTGCCAGTAGCCCCAGGGAGGGCAATTCACCCCTCCACTTT.

This clone was detected a few times. This rearrangement joins TRBV9 to TRBJ1-2, with D hard to call. Per the germline V gene, CDR1 is SGDLS and CDR2 is YYNGEE. V gave up 3 bases and J gave up 8 bases, with 8 bases separating them. CDR3 length equals 11 residues. The DNA for the CDR3 is TGTGCCAGCAGCGCCCCACAGGGCTACACCTTC. Amino acids: CASSAPQGYTF. Supplemented by reference TRBV9 and TRBJ1-2, the full variable domain reads DSGVTQTPKHLITATGQRVTLRCSPRSGDLSVYWYQQSLDQGLQFLIQYYNGEERAKGNILERFSAQQFPDLHSELNLSSLELGDSALYFCASSAPQGYTFGSGTRLTVV.

The V call is TRBV10-2, the J call TRBJ1-2; 10 bases are shared with TRBD1. This CDR3 is 13 amino acids long. Trimming removed 6 bases from V and 6 bases from J; junction bases left unmatched: 4. Germline lookup yields CDR1 WSHSY and CDR2 SAAADI. CDR3 DNA: TGCGCCAGCAGGGGACAGGGGACAGATGGCTACACCTTC. Translation: CASRGQGTDGYTF.

The rearrangement links TRBV28 to TRBJ1-1, with D uncertain. Trimming took off 5 bases at V and 0 bases at J, with 13 bases between the two ends. Germline CDR1 and CDR2: MDHEN and SYDVKM. The CDR3 is 15 residues long. The CDR3 DNA reads as TGTGCCAGCAGTCCGTACAGCAGCCTGAACACTGAAGCTTTCTTT. Protein product: CASSPYSSLNTEAFF.

The sample holds one count of this clone. The V gene is TRBV2, the J gene TRBJ2-1, with TRBD2 matching 15 bases. Germline CDR1 SNHLY, CDR2 FYNNEI. The V segment lost 4 bases and the J segment 6 bases; nucleotides outside the gene matches: 1. The CDR3 is 15 residues long. The CDR3 region has the DNA TGTGCCAGCAGTGGGACTAGCGGGAGGGCCAATGAGCAGTTCTTC. Its translation: CASSGTSGRANEQFF.

This sequence joins TRBV6-5 and TRBJ2-1; weak D call: TRBD1 (6 bases). The CDR3 extends over 14 amino acids. V shed 5 bases and J shed 7 bases, with 15 bases lying between them. CDR1 MNHEY and CDR2 SVGAGI come from the germline V gene. CDR3 residues: CASSRDKRGNEQFF. DNA of the CDR3: TGTGCCAGCAGTCGGGACAAAAGGGGAAATGAGCAGTTCTTC.

The V and J genes are TRBV6-1 and TRBJ1-2; 7 bases line up with TRBD1. Unmatched junction bases numbered 7, after V lost 9 bases and J lost 6 bases. The CDR3 is 12 residues long. Germline V gene lookup returns CDR1 MNHNS and CDR2 SASEGT. This CDR3 is CASDYRGDGYTF. The CDR3 bases are TGTGCCAGTGATTACAGGGGTGATGGCTACACCTTC.

The CDR3 sequence is CASSGQGHTF. CDR3 coding DNA: TGCGCCAGCTCAGGACAGGGTCACACCTTC. The rearrangement uses TRBV4-1 and TRBJ1-2; 8 positions match TRBD1. With V trimmed by 8 bases and J by 12 bases, 5 bases remained unmatched. This CDR3 comprises 10 residues. CDR1 and CDR2 (germline): MGHRA, YSYEKL.

This chain joins TRBV9 and TRBJ2-3; a possible D gene is TRBD2 (6 bases). The CDR3 has 16 residues. Germline values: CDR1 SGDLS, CDR2 YYNGEE. Trimming took 6 bases from V and 3 from J, leaving 20 bases between them. CDR3 bases: TGTGCCAGCACTCCTCGGGGGAGGTGGGGTACAGATACGCAGTATTTT. Amino acid sequence: CASTPRGRWGTDTQYF.

The chain recombines TRBV7-2 with TRBJ2-3; TRBD2 agrees at 10 bases. The CDR3 totals 16 residues. CDR1 is SGHTA and CDR2 is FQGNSA in the germline V gene. V trimming: 5 bases; J trimming: 2 bases; junction bases outside the gene matches: 7. The CDR3 sequence is CASSTEGLANTDTQYF. In DNA form, the CDR3 reads TGTGCCAGCAGCACCGAGGGACTAGCGAACACAGATACGCAGTATTTT.

CDR3 in amino acids: CASSFSQYNSPLHF. In DNA form, the CDR3 reads TGTGCCAGCAGCTTTTCCCAGTATAATTCACCCCTCCACTTT. The chain employs TRBV11-1 and TRBJ1-6; D call uncertain. Germline CDR1 reads SGHAT; CDR2 reads FQDESV (reference sequence). V was trimmed by 3 bases and J by 4 bases, leaving 7 bases between them. This CDR3 has 14 amino acids. The entire variable domain, with the rest obtained from reference TRBV11-1 and TRBJ1-6, is as follows: EAEVAQSPRYKITEKSQAVAFWCDPISGHATLYWYRQILGQGPELLVQFQDESVVDDSQLPKDRFSAERLKGVDSTLKIQPAELGDSAMYLCASSFSQYNSPLHFGNGTRLTVT.

This chain links TRBV18 with TRBJ2-1; D call uncertain. V lost 2 bases and J 8 bases, leaving 10 bases between the germline ends. This CDR3 is 13 amino acids long. Germline V gene lookup returns CDR1 KGHSH and CDR2 LQKENI. CDR3 bases: TGTGCCAGCTCACCAACAGTAGTTGATGAGCAGTTCTTC. Protein sequence: CASSPTVVDEQFF. The whole variable domain, remainder taken from reference TRBV18 and TRBJ2-1, is NAGVMQNPRHLVRRRGQEARLRCSPMKGHSHVYWYRQLPEEGLKFMVYLQKENIIDESGMPKERFSAEFPKEGPSILRIQQVVRGDSAAYFCASSPTVVDEQFFGPGTRLTVL.